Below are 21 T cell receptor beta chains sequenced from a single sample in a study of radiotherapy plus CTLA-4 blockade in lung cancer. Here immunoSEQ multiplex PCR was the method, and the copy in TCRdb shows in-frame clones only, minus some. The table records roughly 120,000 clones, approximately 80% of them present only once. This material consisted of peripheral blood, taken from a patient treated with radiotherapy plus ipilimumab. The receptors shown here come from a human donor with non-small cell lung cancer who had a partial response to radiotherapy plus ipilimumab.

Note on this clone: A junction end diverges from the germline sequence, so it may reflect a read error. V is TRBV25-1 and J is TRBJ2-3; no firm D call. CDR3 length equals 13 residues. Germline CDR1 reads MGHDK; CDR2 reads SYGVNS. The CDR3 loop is CASSESVSISQYF. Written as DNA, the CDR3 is TGTGCCAGCAGCGAATCCGTTAGCATTTCGCAGTATTTT.

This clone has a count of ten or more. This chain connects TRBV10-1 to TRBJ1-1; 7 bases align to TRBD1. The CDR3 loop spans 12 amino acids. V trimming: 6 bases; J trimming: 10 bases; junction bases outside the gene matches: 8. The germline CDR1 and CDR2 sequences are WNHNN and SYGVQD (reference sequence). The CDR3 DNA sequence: TGCGCCAGCAGCAGACAGGGTCCAGGAGCTTTCTTT. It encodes CASSRQGPGAFF.

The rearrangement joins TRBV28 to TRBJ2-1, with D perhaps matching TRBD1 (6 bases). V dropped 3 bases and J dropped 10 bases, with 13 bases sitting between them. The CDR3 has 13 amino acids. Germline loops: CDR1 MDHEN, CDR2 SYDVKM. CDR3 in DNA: TGTGCCAGCAGTTTCCTAGCTAGGGGGGAGCAGTTCTTC. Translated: CASSFLARGEQFF.

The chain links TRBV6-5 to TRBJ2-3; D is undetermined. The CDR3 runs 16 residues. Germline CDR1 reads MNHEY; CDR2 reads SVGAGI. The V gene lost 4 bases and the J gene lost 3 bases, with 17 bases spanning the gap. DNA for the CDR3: TGTGCCAGCAGTTTCGCCGCGCCGCCCGGGACAGATACGCAGTATTTT. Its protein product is CASSFAAPPGTDTQYF.

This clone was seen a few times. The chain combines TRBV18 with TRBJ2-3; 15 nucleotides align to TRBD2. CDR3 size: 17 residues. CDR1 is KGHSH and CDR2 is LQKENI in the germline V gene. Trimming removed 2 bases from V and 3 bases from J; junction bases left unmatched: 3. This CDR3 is CASSPWGLAGGTDTQYF. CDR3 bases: TGTGCCAGCTCACCATGGGGACTAGCGGGAGGAACAGATACGCAGTATTTT.

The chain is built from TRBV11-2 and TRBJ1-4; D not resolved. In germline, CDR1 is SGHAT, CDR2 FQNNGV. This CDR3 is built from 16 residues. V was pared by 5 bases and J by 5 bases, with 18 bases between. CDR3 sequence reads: CASSRSDYPFNEKLFF. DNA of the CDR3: TGTGCCAGCAGCCGATCTGACTATCCCTTCAATGAAAAACTGTTTTTT.

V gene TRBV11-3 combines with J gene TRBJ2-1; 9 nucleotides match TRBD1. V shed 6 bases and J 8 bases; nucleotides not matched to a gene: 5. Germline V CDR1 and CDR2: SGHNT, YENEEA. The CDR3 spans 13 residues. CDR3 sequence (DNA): TGTGCCAGCAGGGGACAGGGTTGGGATGAGCAGTTCTTC. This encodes CASRGQGWDEQFF.

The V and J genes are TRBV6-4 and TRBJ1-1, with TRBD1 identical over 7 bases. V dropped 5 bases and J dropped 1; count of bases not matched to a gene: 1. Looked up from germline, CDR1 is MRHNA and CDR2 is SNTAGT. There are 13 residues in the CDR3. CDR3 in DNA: TGTGCCAGCAGTCGGGACAGGAACACTGAAGCTTTCTTT. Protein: CASSRDRNTEAFF.

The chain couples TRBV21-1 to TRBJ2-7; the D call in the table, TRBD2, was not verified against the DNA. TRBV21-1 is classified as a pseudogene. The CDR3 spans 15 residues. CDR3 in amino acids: CASSTGTHESYEQYF. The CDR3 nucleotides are TGTGCCAGCAGCACCGGGACTCACGAATCCTACGAGCAGTACTTC.

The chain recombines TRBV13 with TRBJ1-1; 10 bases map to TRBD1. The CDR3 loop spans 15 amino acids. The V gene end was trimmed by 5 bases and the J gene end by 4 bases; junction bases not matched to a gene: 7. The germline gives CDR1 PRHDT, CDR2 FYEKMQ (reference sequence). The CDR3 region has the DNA TGTGCCAGCAGCCCGACAGGGGGCCGGGGCACTGAAGCTTTCTTT. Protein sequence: CASSPTGGRGTEAFF.

The CDR3 is CATAGGPGLETQYF. DNA of the CDR3: TGTGCTACGGCCGGGGGGCCAGGTTTAGAGACCCAGTACTTC. J is TRBJ2-5 and V is TRBV6-1, with a tentative D call TRBD2 (7 bases). CDR3 length equals 14 residues. CDR1 is MNHNS and CDR2 is SASEGT in the germline V gene.

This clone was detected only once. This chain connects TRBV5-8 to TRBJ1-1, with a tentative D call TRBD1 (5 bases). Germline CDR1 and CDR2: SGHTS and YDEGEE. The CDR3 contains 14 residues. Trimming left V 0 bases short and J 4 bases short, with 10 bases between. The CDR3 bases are TGTGCCAGCAGCTTGGGCGACAGCATCACTGAAGCTTTCTTT. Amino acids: CASSLGDSITEAFF.

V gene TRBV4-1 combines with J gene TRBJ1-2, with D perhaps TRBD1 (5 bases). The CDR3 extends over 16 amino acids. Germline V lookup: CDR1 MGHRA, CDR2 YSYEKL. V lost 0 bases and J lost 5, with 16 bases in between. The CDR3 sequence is CASSQDATRAIYGYTF. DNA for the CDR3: TGCGCCAGCAGCCAAGATGCTACCAGGGCTATTTATGGCTACACCTTC.

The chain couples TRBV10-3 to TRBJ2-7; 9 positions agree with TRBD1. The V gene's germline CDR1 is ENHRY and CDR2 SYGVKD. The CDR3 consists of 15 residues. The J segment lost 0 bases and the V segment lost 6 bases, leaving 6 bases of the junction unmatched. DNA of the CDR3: TGTGCCATCAGCCCCGGACAGGGGAGCTCCTACGAGCAGTACTTC. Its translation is CAISPGQGSSYEQYF.

The CDR3 bases are TGTGCCAGCGGTGGGGGGGACATGAACACTGAAGCTTTCTTT. Its protein is CASGGGDMNTEAFF. V is TRBV9 and J is TRBJ1-1; TRBD1 might be the D (6 bases). There are 14 residues in the CDR3. Trimming removed 7 bases at V and 0 bases at J, with 13 bases between. CDR1 is SGDLS, CDR2 YYNGEE, per germline.

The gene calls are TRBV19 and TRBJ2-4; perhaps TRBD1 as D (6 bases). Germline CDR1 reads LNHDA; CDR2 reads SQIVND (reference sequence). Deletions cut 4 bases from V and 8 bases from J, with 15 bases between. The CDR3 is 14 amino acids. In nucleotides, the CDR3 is TGTGCCAGTAGTAACACCGGGACAACGGACATTCAGTACTTC. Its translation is CASSNTGTTDIQYF.

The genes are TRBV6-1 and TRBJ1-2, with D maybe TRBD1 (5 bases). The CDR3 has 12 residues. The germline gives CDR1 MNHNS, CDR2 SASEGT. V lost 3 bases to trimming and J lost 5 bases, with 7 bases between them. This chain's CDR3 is CASSETVYGYTF. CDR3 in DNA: TGTGCCAGCAGTGAGACAGTTTATGGCTACACCTTC.

Here the CDR3 reads CASSEALLYGTGAHEQYV. CDR3 in DNA: TGTGCCAGCAGTGAAGCGCTTCTCTACGGGACAGGGGCCCACGAGCAGTACGTC. The gene calls are TRBV6-1 and TRBJ2-7; 10 bases fit TRBD1. CDR3 length: 18 residues. With 0 bases clipped from V and 5 bases from J, the junction kept 13 bases outside the gene matches. Germline V gene data show CDR1 as MNHNS and CDR2 as SASEGT.

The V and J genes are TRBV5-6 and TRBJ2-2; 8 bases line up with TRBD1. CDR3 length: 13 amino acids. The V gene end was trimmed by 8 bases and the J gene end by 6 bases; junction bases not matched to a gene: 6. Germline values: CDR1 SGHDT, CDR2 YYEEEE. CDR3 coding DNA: TGTGCCAGTGGACAGGGTTTTGCCGGGGAGCTGTTTTTT. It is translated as CASGQGFAGELFF.

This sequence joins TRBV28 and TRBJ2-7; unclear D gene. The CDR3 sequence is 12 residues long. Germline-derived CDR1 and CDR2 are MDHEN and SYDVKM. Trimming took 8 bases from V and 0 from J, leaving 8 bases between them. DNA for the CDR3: TGTGCCAGCTCCCCTAGCTCCTACGAGCAGTACGTC. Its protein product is CASSPSSYEQYV.

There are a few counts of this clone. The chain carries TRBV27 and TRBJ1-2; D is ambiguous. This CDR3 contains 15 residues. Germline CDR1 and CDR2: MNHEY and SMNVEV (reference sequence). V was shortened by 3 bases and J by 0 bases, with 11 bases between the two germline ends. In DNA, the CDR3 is TGTGCCAGCAGTTTTGTAAGCACTACTAACTATGGCTACACCTTC. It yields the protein CASSFVSTTNYGYTF.